These T cell receptor beta chains were read from a single sample in a study of T cells in placental villitis. This table comes from immunoSEQ multiplex PCR, and its TCRdb copy is limited to in-frame clones, with some not included. Of about 1,500 clones in the sample, around 80% were seen once. The sample taken for sequencing was placental tissue containing maternal and fetal cells. These receptors originate from a human patient with villitis of unknown etiology; the placental T cells may come from both mother and fetus. The CDR3 runs from the conserved cysteine through the conserved F or W. D genes are given only for firm matches. Rows give clone size only sometimes, using once, few, many, or a class for an expanded clone.

CDR3 protein	CDR3 DNA	J gene	V gene	clone size	D gene
CASSAGQGSTGELFF	TGCGCCAGCAGTGCGGGACAGGGATCCACCGGGGAGCTGTTTTTT	TRBJ2-2	TRBV10-1	.	TRBD1
CASREAGPSSYEQYF	TGTGCCAGCAGGGAAGCGGGGCCCAGCTCCTACGAGCAGTACTTC	TRBJ2-7	TRBV6-1	.	TRBD2
CASSYWLDGLFF	TGTGCCAGCAGTTACTGGCTAGATGGTTTGTTCTTC	TRBJ2-1	TRBV6-2/TRBV6-3	large	.
CASSELGLTGELFF	TGTGCCAGCAGTGAACTGGGTTTAACCGGGGAGCTGTTTTTT	TRBJ2-2	TRBV6-1	.	.
CASSLRALQETQYF	TGTGCCAGCAGCTTAAGGGCGCTCCAAGAGACCCAGTACTTC	TRBJ2-5	TRBV13	.	.
CASSFGQGLTDTQYF	TGTGCCAGCAGCTTTGGTCAGGGGCTGACAGATACGCAGTATTTT	TRBJ2-3	TRBV7-2	.	.
CASAELRSADTQYF	TGTGCCAGCGCTGAACTCAGGTCCGCAGATACGCAGTATTTT	TRBJ2-3	TRBV6-5	.	.
CASSFRPLGEQYF	TGTGCCAGCAGCTTCCGACCCCTCGGCGAGCAGTACTTC	TRBJ2-7	TRBV11-3	.	.
CASLRVSGSTGELFF	TGTGCCAGCCTCCGGGTTAGCGGGAGCACCGGGGAGCTGTTTTTT	TRBJ2-2	TRBV6-5	.	TRBD2
CASRRGQPNTEAFF	TGTGCCAGCAGAAGGGGACAGCCGAACACTGAAGCTTTCTTT	TRBJ1-1	TRBV2	.	TRBD1
CASSPGGYREAFF	TGTGCCAGCAGCCCCGGAGGGTACCGTGAAGCTTTCTTT	TRBJ1-1	TRBV7-3	.	.
CASSPAGGTEAFF	TGTGCCAGCAGCCCGGCGGGAGGCACTGAAGCTTTCTTT	TRBJ1-1	TRBV5-6	.	.
CASSLNPAGGYSYNEQFF	TGTGCCAGCAGCTTAAATCCAGCGGGAGGGTACTCCTACAATGAGCAGTTCTTC	TRBJ2-1	TRBV7-3	.	TRBD2
CAWSLAGVFSSTDTQYF	TGTGCCTGGAGTCTAGCGGGAGTCTTTTCTAGCACAGATACGCAGTATTTT	TRBJ2-3	TRBV30	.	TRBD2
CASSLTGTSRGETQYF	TGTGCCAGCAGCTTAACCGGGACTAGCCGGGGGGAGACCCAGTACTTC	TRBJ2-5	TRBV7-3	.	TRBD2
CASSRPWDSPNTEAFF	TGTGCCAGCAGCCGTCCTTGGGACAGCCCGAACACTGAAGCTTTCTTT	TRBJ1-1	TRBV5-8	.	TRBD1
CASSPQVASGSLYNEQFF	TGCGCCAGCAGCCCCCAAGTGGCTAGCGGGAGCCTCTACAATGAGCAGTTCTTC	TRBJ2-1	TRBV5-1	.	TRBD2
CASSPRPAGELFF	TGTGCCAGCTCACCAAGGCCGGCCGGGGAGCTGTTTTTT	TRBJ2-2	TRBV18	.	.
CASRGPSRIYGYTF	TGTGCCAGTAGGGGCCCGTCACGGATCTATGGCTACACCTTC	TRBJ1-2	TRBV19	once	.
CASGWDYGDEQFF	TGTGCTAGTGGTTGGGACTATGGGGATGAGCAGTTCTTC	TRBJ2-1	TRBV12-5	.	TRBD2
CASSLGLAGGSSYNEQFF	TGTGCCAGCAGCTTGGGACTAGCGGGAGGCAGCTCCTACAATGAGCAGTTCTTC	TRBJ2-1	TRBV9	.	TRBD2
CASRYGCWQPQHF	TGTGCCAGCAGATACGGATGTTGGCAGCCCCAGCATTTT	TRBJ1-5	TRBV28	once	.
CASSYGQGPGELFF	TGTGCCAGCAGTTATGGGCAGGGGCCCGGGGAGCTGTTTTTT	TRBJ2-2	TRBV6-5	.	.
CASGLAGVENEQFF	TGTGCCAGCGGACTAGCGGGAGTAGAGAATGAGCAGTTCTTC	TRBJ2-1	TRBV6-5	.	TRBD2
CASSQDRFGPQHF	TGTGCCAGTAGTCAAGACAGATTTGGGCCCCAGCATTTT	TRBJ1-5	TRBV19	.	.
CSAYMNTEVFF	TGCAGCGCCTACATGAACACTGAAGTTTTCTTT	TRBJ1-1	TRBV29-1	once	.
CASSLNFVRTNQPQHF	TGTGCCAGCAGTTTAAATTTCGTAAGGACTAATCAGCCCCAGCATTTT	TRBJ1-5	TRBV28	.	.
CASSRDRNSPLHF	TGTGCCAGTAGCCGGGACAGAAATTCACCCCTCCACTTT	TRBJ1-6	TRBV19	.	TRBD1
CASRTPGGGETQYF	TGCGCCAGCAGAACGCCAGGGGGCGGGGAGACCCAGTACTTC	TRBJ2-5	TRBV23-1	once	TRBD1
CASSSPDRVNNQPQHF	TGTGCCAGCAGTTCCCCTGACAGGGTAAACAATCAGCCCCAGCATTTT	TRBJ1-5	TRBV6-5	.	TRBD1
CASSLRGSGNTIYF	TGTGCCAGCAGTTTAAGGGGCTCTGGAAACACCATATATTTT	TRBJ1-3	TRBV27	.	.
CASSLGTSGYEQYF	TGTGCCAGCAGCTTAGGGACTAGCGGCTACGAGCAGTACTTC	TRBJ2-7	TRBV13	.	TRBD2
CASSVGVSSYEQYF	TGTGCCAGTAGTGTCGGAGTCAGCTCCTACGAGCAGTACTTC	TRBJ2-7	TRBV19	once	.
CASSLGPQGSSPLHF	TGTGCCAGCAGCTTAGGCCCACAGGGGAGTTCACCCCTCCACTTT	TRBJ1-6	TRBV11-3	.	TRBD1
CAWLGQQETQYF	TGTGCCTGGCTGGGACAGCAAGAGACCCAGTACTTC	TRBJ2-5	TRBV30	.	TRBD1
CASSVGGGRNSPLHF	TGTGCCAGCAGCGTAGGAGGGGGGAGGAATTCACCCCTCCACTTT	TRBJ1-6	TRBV9	.	.
CASSYGPSRGYTF	TGTGCCAGCAGTTACGGCCCCAGCCGAGGCTACACCTTC	TRBJ1-2	TRBV6-5	once	.
CASSLADTQYF	TGTGCCAGCAGTTTGGCCGATACGCAGTATTTT	TRBJ2-3	TRBV25-1	.	.
CASSSQAGYEQYF	TGTGCCAGCAGCTCTCAAGCCGGTTACGAGCAGTACTTC	TRBJ2-7	TRBV11-3	once	.
CASSKDTPQYTF	TGTGCCAGCAGTAAGGACACCCCTCAATACACCTTC	TRBJ1-2	TRBV2	.	.
CASSARTGGVYPFDEQYF	TGTGCCAGCAGCGCGCGGACAGGGGGCGTTTATCCGTTTGACGAGCAGTACTTC	TRBJ2-7	TRBV5-4	.	TRBD1
CASSVSIRQGQGSPLHF	TGCGCCAGCAGCGTATCAATTCGACAGGGTCAAGGTTCACCCCTCCACTTT	TRBJ1-6	TRBV5-1	.	TRBD1
CASSVGQASSYNEQFF	TGTGCCAGCAGCGTAGGACAGGCCAGCTCCTACAATGAGCAGTTCTTC	TRBJ2-1	TRBV9	.	.
CASAWDRQSEQYF	TGTGCCAGCGCATGGGACAGGCAGTCCGAGCAGTACTTC	TRBJ2-7	TRBV6-5	.	TRBD1
CASLGAGATSTDTQYF	TGTGCCAGCCTAGGTGCAGGAGCGACTAGCACAGATACGCAGTATTTT	TRBJ2-3	TRBV2	once	.
CASSLGQTYEQYF	TGTGCCAGCAGCCTGGGACAGACCTACGAGCAGTACTTC	TRBJ2-7	TRBV14	.	TRBD1
CATSEGGSGANVLTF	TGTGCCACCAGTGAAGGGGGCTCTGGGGCCAACGTCCTGACTTTC	TRBJ2-6	TRBV24-1	.	.
CASSLETYEQYF	TGTGCCAGCAGCTTAGAAACCTACGAGCAGTACTTC	TRBJ2-7	TRBV11-3	.	.
CASSLGIQTQYF	TGTGCCAGCAGCTTAGGGATTCAGACCCAGTACTTC	TRBJ2-5	TRBV7-9	.	.
CASSVDLFADTQYF	TGTGCCAGCAGCGTAGATCTATTTGCAGATACGCAGTATTTT	TRBJ2-3	TRBV9	.	.
CASSLRQLQETQYF	TGTGCCAGCAGCTTAAGGCAGCTTCAAGAGACCCAGTACTTC	TRBJ2-5	TRBV13	few	.